This T cell receptor beta chain was captured in a study of cytomegalovirus exposure and HLA in healthy donors. Concerning this clone: Its target is not known.

The CDR3 consists of 12 residues. CDR1 is SQVTM, CDR2 ANQGSEA, per germline. Trimming took off 8 bases at V and 4 bases at J, with 14 bases between the two ends. Study-wide results and caveats: Upon later analysis, TCR association rates were observed to vary by HLA locus, being highest for DRB1 and lowest for HLA-C.

The PCR contained 60 Vbeta and 13 Jbeta primers. Assay used: immunoSEQ multiplex PCR; TCRdb lists only in-frame clones, some missing. The repertoire holds approximately 190,000 clones, more than 75% seen once, with roughly 2.6% in the top ten. The chain carries TRBV29-1 and TRBJ2-5, with D perhaps matching TRBD2 (6 bases). This receptor was taken from a woman aged 50 to 60 in good health and CMV-seropositive. The sample comprised PBMCs. The chain's CDR3 is CSSRRGLETQYF. The CDR3 DNA is TGCAGCTCGCGCCGGGGGTTAGAGACCCAGTACTTC.